These 6 T cell receptor beta chains originate from one sample sequenced in a study of T cells in Graves' hyperthyroidism and ophthalmopathy. Amplified regions were TCR beta CDR3 sequences from RNA transcripts. The HTBI primer set served for first-round RT-PCR of the TCR CDR3. Using its own MiXCR run on the multiplex PCR reads, TCRdb lists one record per CDR3 protein. The sample includes about 350,000 distinct CDR3 sequences, roughly an eighth of them seen just once. Sequenced sample: blood. The receptor source for this set is a middle-aged woman with Graves' ophthalmopathy.

This clonotype has ten or more counts. The chain carries TRBV18 and TRBJ2-1; weak D call: TRBD1 (5 bases). CDR3 length: 17 amino acids. CDR1 and CDR2 from the germline V gene are KGHSH and LQKENI. V lost 2 bases and J 0 bases, leaving 14 bases between the germline ends. The CDR3 DNA follows: TGTGCCAGCTCACCAAGTCAGGGCCTTAGCTCCTACAATGAGCAGTTCTTC. Its protein is CASSPSQGLSSYNEQFF.

This clonotype has more than one count but fewer than ten. The chain is built from TRBV7-8 and TRBJ1-4; maybe TRBD1 (5 bases). The germline V gene encodes CDR1 SGHVS and CDR2 FQNEAQ. Deletions cut 5 bases from V and 3 bases from J, with 7 bases between. The CDR3 is 13 amino acids. Here the CDR3 DNA reads TGTGCCAGCAGCCGACAGCCTAATGAAAAACTGTTTTTT. Protein sequence: CASSRQPNEKLFF. The whole variable domain, filled in from reference TRBV7-8 and TRBJ1-4, reads GAGVSQSPRYKVAKRGQDVALRCDPISGHVSLFWYQQALGQGPEFLTYFQNEAQLDKSGLPSDRFFAERPEGSVSTLKIQRTQQEDSAVYLCASSRQPNEKLFFGSGTQLSVL.

Turning to this clonotype: A read error is possible here, since a much larger clone lies one base away. This rearrangement joins TRBV3-1 to TRBJ2-7, with D unresolved. Germline V gene data show CDR1 as LGHDT and CDR2 as YNNKEL (reference sequence). Trimming left V 0 bases short and J 6 bases short, with 15 bases between. The CDR3 runs to 15 residues. CDR3: CASSQDRVTVREQYF. CDR3 bases: TGTGCCAGCAGCCAAGATAGAGTGACCGTTCGCGAGCAGTACTTC.

The chain joins TRBV5-5 to TRBJ1-2; weak D call: TRBD1 (5 bases). Trimming cost V 2 bases and J 0 bases, with 11 bases left between them. CDR1 is SGHKS and CDR2 is YYEKEE in the germline V gene (reference sequence). This CDR3 has 15 residues. CDR3 amino acids: CASSFTGDANYGYTF. CDR3 DNA sequence: TGTGCCAGCAGCTTCACAGGTGACGCTAACTATGGCTACACCTTC.

This clonotype came up many times. The chain combines TRBV7-6 with TRBJ2-7; TRBD1 is a possible D gene (5 bases). The CDR3 extends over 14 amino acids. CDR1 SGHVS and CDR2 FNYEAQ come from the germline V gene. Deletions cut 2 bases from V and 5 bases from J, with 13 bases between. CDR3 DNA sequence: TGTGCCAGCAGCTTAACGAGCAGGGTGAACGAGCAGTACTTC. Its translation is CASSLTSRVNEQYF. The variable domain in full, completed from reference TRBV7-6 and TRBJ2-7, reads GAGVSQSPRYKVTKRGQDVALRCDPISGHVSLYWYRQALGQGPEFLTYFNYEAQQDKSGLPNDRFSAERPEGSISTLTIQRTEQRDSAMYRCASSLTSRVNEQYFGPGTRLTVT.

Many counts were recorded for this clonotype. The chain recombines TRBV2 with TRBJ2-3, with 8 bases fitting TRBD2. The CDR3 sequence is 16 residues long. V dropped 3 bases and J dropped 4; count of bases not matched to a gene: 9. The germline V gene encodes CDR1 SNHLY and CDR2 FYNNEI. The CDR3 DNA reads as TGTGCCAGCAGTGATGGCACGGGAGGGCCCGCAGATACGCAGTATTTT. Translation: CASSDGTGGPADTQYF. Looking up the rest from reference TRBV2 and TRBJ2-3 gives the full variable domain: EPEVTQTPSHQVTQMGQEVILRCVPISNHLYFYWYRQILGQKVEFLVSFYNNEISEKSEIFDDQFSVERPDGSNFTLKIRSTKLEDSAMYFCASSDGTGGPADTQYFGPGTRLTVL.